The T cell receptor (beta chain) described here comes from a study of CD8+CD57+ T cells in acquired aplastic anemia. At the level of the study: There were 9.5 million to 13 million reads, on average, for CD4+ cells from healthy donors. Notes on the study in general: For CD8+ Simpson's diversity, patients and controls showed no significant difference.

As regards this clonotype: The antigen remains unidentified.

The template for TCR beta VDJ and CDR3 sequence profiling was genomic DNA. TCRdb fed the reads into MiXCR, producing one record per CDR3 protein. This table holds about 110,000 distinct CDR3 sequences, 40% to 60% found once. The clonotype was recovered from a human donor in good health, serving as a control. The sample comprised sorted CD4+, CD8+, or CD8+CD57+ T cells (not recorded which) from PBMCs.

CDR3 sequence reads: CASYLGAEQYF. DNA of the CDR3: TGCGCCAGCTATTTAGGGGCCGAGCAGTACTTC. This chain uses TRBV10-1 with TRBJ2-7; weak D call: TRBD1 (5 bases). The CDR3 is 11 residues long. V lost 8 bases, J lost 6 bases, and 11 bases lay in between. The V gene's germline CDR1 is WNHNN and CDR2 SYGVQD (reference sequence).